This TCR beta chain stems from a study of T-cell memory formation after mild COVID-19. Study-level results: Clones contracting across day 15 to 85 had a balanced CD4/CD8 profile; later expanding clones leaned CD4+. Cross-reactive memory apparently joined, as some responding clones appeared in pre-infection memory. Contracting clones localized mainly to CM and EM when CD4+ and mainly to EMRA when CD8+.

The table lists this clonotype with a few counts. The target antigen is unknown. From 5'RACE with constant-segment primers came TCR alpha and TCR beta cDNA libraries that carried sample barcodes and UMIs. TCRdb re-derived calls from the 5' RACE reads in MiXCR, one entry per CDR3 protein. The repertoire holds 150,000 to 200,000 distinct CDR3 sequences, with roughly a third as singletons. CDR3 length: 15 amino acids. V lost 2 bases, J lost 0 bases, and 9 bases lay in between. Germline CDR1 and CDR2: KGHSH and LQKENI. J is TRBJ2-3 and V is TRBV18; D is ambiguous. Sequenced sample: PBMCs or a T cell subset sorted from them (not recorded which). This clonotype was sampled from an adult woman who had mild COVID-19 (a few samples of this study predate the infection). Cell type and time point are not known. The CDR3 spells CASSPSWRSTDTQYF. The CDR3 DNA reads TGTGCCAGCTCACCAAGCTGGCGAAGCACAGATACGCAGTATTTT.